This T cell receptor (beta chain) was found in a study of blood T cell repertoires in COVID-19. V shed 4 bases and J shed 5 bases, with 11 bases lying between them. Germline V gene data show CDR1 as MGHDK and CDR2 as SYGVNS. This CDR3 is built from 14 residues. Libraries were prepared by immunoSEQ multiplex PCR; TCRdb keeps only in-frame clonotypes and omits some of them. The data hold under 500,000 clones, with roughly 87% observed a single time. Sequenced: PBMCs or T cells enriched from blood (not recorded which). The receptor was derived from a woman in her late teens or twenties with acute COVID-19. The V call is TRBV25-1, the J call TRBJ1-4, with D unresolved. The CDR3 DNA reads TGTGCCAGCAGTGCACTCTCCATGAATGAAAAACTGTTTTTT. Amino acids: CASSALSMNEKLFF.